Listed here are 5 T cell receptor beta chains from one sample, sequenced in a study of shared clonotypes between healthy human individuals. Profiled with immunoSEQ multiplex PCR; TCRdb holds only in-frame clones, not every one. Of about 2 million clones in the sample, roughly 96% were seen once. Sequencing used naive CD4+ T cells sorted from blood. Specified subset: CD45RA+ positively selected. The origin of the receptors is a man between 18 and 29 years old in good health.

The chain carries TRBV10-1 and TRBJ2-1; perhaps TRBD2 as D (5 bases). Germline V gene sequence: CDR1 WNHNN, CDR2 SYGVQD (reference sequence). Trimming pared 4 bases from V and 9 bases from J, leaving 19 bases between. The CDR3 totals 15 residues. CDR3 loop: CASSAGGQSAGEQFF. CDR3 DNA sequence: TGCGCCAGCAGTGCCGGCGGGCAGTCGGCGGGTGAGCAGTTCTTC.

The V and J genes are TRBV9 and TRBJ2-7, with D perhaps being TRBD1 or TRBD2 (5 bases each). CDR3 length equals 14 residues. Trimming pared 2 bases from V and 2 bases from J, leaving 11 bases between. Germline V gene sequence: CDR1 SGDLS, CDR2 YYNGEE. CDR3 region: CASSVGPEAYEQYF. In nucleotides, the CDR3 is TGTGCCAGCAGCGTGGGACCCGAGGCCTACGAGCAGTACTTC.

This clone has just a few counts. The V and J genes are TRBV2 and TRBJ1-6; no definite D call. Looked up from germline, CDR1 is SNHLY and CDR2 is FYNNEI. The CDR3 consists of 13 residues. V lost 7 bases and J 9 bases, leaving 13 bases between the germline ends. The CDR3 region is CASIKETGSPLHF. For the CDR3, the DNA is TGTGCCAGCATAAAGGAGACTGGTTCACCCCTCCACTTT.

This clone has just one count. The chain uses TRBV6-1 and TRBJ2-7; the D gene is possibly TRBD1 (6 bases). Trimming took off 6 bases at V and 4 bases at J, with 16 bases between the two ends. Germline CDR1 is MNHNS and CDR2 is SASEGT. The CDR3 has 14 amino acids. The CDR3 here is CASSAGTNLYEQYF. Written as DNA, the CDR3 is TGTGCCAGCAGCGCCGGGACAAACTTATACGAGCAGTACTTC.

The CDR3 spells CAISEIVGGGLSYNEQFF. The CDR3, as DNA: TGTGCCATCAGTGAAATCGTTGGGGGGGGATTATCCTACAATGAGCAGTTCTTC. The rearrangement links TRBV10-3 to TRBJ2-1; 7 nucleotides match TRBD2. Germline V gives CDR1 ENHRY, CDR2 SYGVKD. The CDR3 contains 18 residues. V was pared by 3 bases and J by 1 base, with 12 bases of the junction left unmatched.